The 18 T cell receptor beta chains below were found in one sample sequenced in a study of response to subunit inactivated influenza vaccine. TCRdb reanalysed the RT-PCR reads using MiXCR and keeps one entry per CDR3 protein. The repertoire holds over 800,000 distinct CDR3 sequences, with 20% to 25% as singletons. Sequencing used PBMCs from blood, obtained about 5 days after vaccination. The source of these receptors is a man between 50 and 59 years old who received an inactivated influenza vaccine.

CDR3 loop: CAFSLNRVWMSGANVLTF. The CDR3 coding sequence is TGTGCCTTCAGTTTAAACAGGGTATGGATGTCTGGGGCCAACGTCCTGACTTTC. The chain is built from TRBV12-3 or TRBV12-4 and TRBJ2-6; D may be TRBD1 (6 bases). The ends were cut back, 11 bases at V and 1 base at J, with 24 bases in the middle. This CDR3 is built from 18 residues.

This clonotype was detected once. The chain employs TRBV10-3 and TRBJ2-7; 12 nucleotides match TRBD2. The CDR3 totals 16 residues. In germline, CDR1 is ENHRY, CDR2 SYGVKD. V lost 0 bases to trimming and J lost 5 bases; unmatched junction nucleotides: 5. In DNA form, the CDR3 reads TGTGCCATCAGTGAGTCGCAGACTAGCGGGAGTGACGAGCAGTACTTC. Translating gives CAISESQTSGSDEQYF.

CDR3 nucleotides: TGTGCCAGCAGCCCCTACCCGGGGGGCTTCACTGAAGCTTTCTTT. Its translation is CASSPYPGGFTEAFF. The chain employs TRBV12-3 or TRBV12-4 and TRBJ1-1, with D possibly being TRBD1 (6 bases). V lost 6 bases, J lost 4 bases, and 18 bases lay in between. The CDR3 is 15 amino acids.

The V and J genes are TRBV4-1 and TRBJ2-3, with 9 bases identical to TRBD1. The CDR3 runs to 16 residues. Germline V gene data show CDR1 as MGHRA and CDR2 as YSYEKL. Trimming took 4 bases from V and 6 from J; bases not matched to a gene: 11. The CDR3 DNA is TGCGCCAGCAGCCCAAGGGACAGGGTATATGGGGATACGCAGTATTTT. This sequence encodes CASSPRDRVYGDTQYF.

V usage is TRBV7-6 and J usage is TRBJ2-7; weak D call: TRBD1 (6 bases). The CDR3 has 17 residues. Germline V gene lookup returns CDR1 SGHVS and CDR2 FNYEAQ. V was clipped by 1 base and J by 0 bases, with 16 bases between them. The CDR3, as DNA: TGTGCCAGCAGCTTAGTAGTCACAGGGCCCTACTCCTACGAGCAGTACTTC. This translates into CASSLVVTGPYSYEQYF.

This clonotype has more than one count but fewer than ten. The chain couples TRBV6-5 to TRBJ1-1; D possibly corresponds to TRBD1 (5 bases). Germline V gives CDR1 MNHEY, CDR2 SVGAGI. The V end lost 0 bases, the J end lost 0 bases, and 8 bases lay between the germline ends. The CDR3 is made up of 15 amino acids. The CDR3 reads CASSYSRQMNTEAFF. The CDR3 bases are TGTGCCAGCAGTTACTCCCGACAGATGAACACTGAAGCTTTCTTT.

In regard to this clonotype: This may be a read error, as it is one base from a much larger clone. The chain links TRBV29-1 to TRBJ2-1; weak D call: TRBD2 (6 bases). Germline CDR1 reads SQVTM; CDR2 reads ANQGSEA. CDR3 length: 14 residues. The CDR3 reads CSVRTGVSPNGQFF. CDR3 sequence (DNA): TGCAGCGTGAGGACGGGAGTTTCACCCAATGGGCAGTTCTTC.

This clonotype occurred a few times. V usage is TRBV6-5 and J usage is TRBJ2-1, with 11 bases identical to TRBD1. CDR3 length: 16 residues. Germline lookup yields CDR1 MNHEY and CDR2 SVGAGI. The junction had 7 bases not matched to a gene; V was cut back by 2 bases and J by 7 bases. CDR3 in DNA: TGTGCCAGCAGTTACAAAACGGGACAGGGGGTAAATGAGCAGTTCTTC. Translated, it gives CASSYKTGQGVNEQFF.

The rearrangement uses TRBV6-1 and TRBJ2-3; D remains ambiguous. The CDR3 consists of 13 residues. Trimming shortened V by 7 bases and J by 5 bases, and 13 bases separated the two germline ends. The germline V gene encodes CDR1 MNHNS and CDR2 SASEGT. In DNA, the CDR3 is TGTGCCAGCAACAAACACCCATTAGATACGCAGTATTTT. Its translation is CASNKHPLDTQYF.

This clonotype was picked up one time. V and J are TRBV20-1 and TRBJ2-3, with TRBD2 as a possible D gene (6 bases). This CDR3 is built from 14 residues. Germline V gene lookup returns CDR1 DFQATT and CDR2 SNEGSKA (reference sequence). The V end lost 5 bases, the J end lost 3 bases, and 15 bases lay between the germline ends. CDR3 coding DNA: TGCAGTGCTCCGCGGGCAGGGAGGACAGATACGCAGTATTTT. It codes for CSAPRAGRTDTQYF.

This clonotype was counted a single time. The chain uses TRBV5-1 and TRBJ1-2; D gene uncertain. This CDR3 has 18 amino acids. CDR1 and CDR2 (germline): SGHRS, YFSETQ. Trimming removed 0 bases from V and 1 base from J, with 19 bases in between. The CDR3 DNA follows: TGCGCCAGCAGCTTGGCTCCCAGGCTCTCAACGCATAACTATGGCTACACCTTC. It codes for CASSLAPRLSTHNYGYTF.

This clonotype was detected ten times or more. The chain joins TRBV29-1 to TRBJ1-1, with D uncertain. Trimming stripped 6 bases from V and 4 bases from J, with 12 bases between. This CDR3 contains 12 residues. The germline V gene has CDR1 SQVTM and CDR2 ANQGSEA. The CDR3 DNA sequence: TGCAGCGTAGGACGGTGGGGCACTGAAGCTTTCTTT. Translation: CSVGRWGTEAFF.

CDR3 nucleotide sequence: TGTGCCAGTACCTCGGACATATCTGGGGCCAACGTCCTGACTTTC. It translates to CASTSDISGANVLTF. The gene calls are TRBV19 and TRBJ2-6, with D tentatively TRBD1 (5 bases). Germline V gene data show CDR1 as LNHDA and CDR2 as SQIVND (reference sequence). V was trimmed by 7 bases and J by 1 base, leaving 11 bases between them. The CDR3 covers 15 residues.

This chain uses TRBV9 with TRBJ2-5; possibly TRBD2 for D (5 bases). Germline CDR1 and CDR2: SGDLS and YYNGEE. With 7 bases removed from V and 0 bases from J, the gap between germline ends came to 16 bases. The CDR3 covers 15 residues. The CDR3 DNA sequence: TGTGCCAGCTCTAGTACAGACTATCACCAAGAGACCCAGTACTTC. It specifies CASSSTDYHQETQYF. Full variable domain (outside the CDR3, taken from reference TRBV9 and TRBJ2-5): DSGVTQTPKHLITATGQRVTLRCSPRSGDLSVYWYQQSLDQGLQFLIQYYNGEERAKGNILERFSAQQFPDLHSELNLSSLELGDSALYFCASSSTDYHQETQYFGPGTRLLVL.

This clonotype occurred a few times. The CDR3 reads CASAGGTDTQYF. CDR3 coding DNA: TGTGCTAGTGCTGGGGGCACAGATACGCAGTATTTT. The chain carries TRBV12-5 and TRBJ2-3; D call uncertain. Germline V gene data show CDR1 as LGHNT and CDR2 as FRNRAP. V lost 7 bases, J lost 1 base, and 6 bases lay in between. The CDR3 runs to 12 residues.

This clonotype was found once. The genes are TRBV6-2 or TRBV6-3 and TRBJ2-7, with TRBD2 as a possible D gene (5 bases). Germline V lookup: CDR1 MNHEY, CDR2 SVGEGT. Trimming took 1 base from V and 6 from J, leaving 10 bases between them. The CDR3 loop spans 13 amino acids. The CDR3 coding sequence is TGTGCCAGCAGTTACTGGGCGGGTCGCGAGCAGTACTTC. This encodes CASSYWAGREQYF.

The V call is TRBV27, the J call TRBJ2-3; no clear D. The CDR3 totals 14 residues. V shed 7 bases and J shed 0 bases, with 11 bases lying between them. Germline values: CDR1 MNHEY, CDR2 SMNVEV (reference sequence). The CDR3 loop reads CASKPSASTDTQYF. The CDR3 bases are TGTGCCAGCAAACCATCCGCTAGCACAGATACGCAGTATTTT.

This chain connects TRBV4-3 to TRBJ2-3, with 8 bases identical to TRBD2. Germline CDR1 is LGHNA and CDR2 is YSLEER. Trimming took 1 base from V and 5 from J; bases not matched to a gene: 11. The CDR3 loop spans 17 amino acids. The CDR3 spells CASSQAPLSSGLDTQYF. CDR3 nucleotide sequence: TGCGCCAGCAGCCAAGCCCCGTTGTCTAGCGGGTTAGATACGCAGTATTTT.